One and the same sample provided the 8 T cell receptor beta chains below, sequenced in a study of shared clonotypes between healthy human individuals (dated by TCRdb to the early 2020s). Receptor amplification or capture employed the immunoSEQ multiplex PCR assay. TCRdb provides this immuneACCESS table in a form limited to in-frame rearrangements. Some clones are lacking; in checked studies, under half of them reflect an unresolved V gene, and why the rest are absent is not known. For this sample there are fewer than 550,000 clones; nearly 80% appear just once. About an eighth of the sample belongs to the ten largest clones. The sample taken for sequencing was PBMCs. The origin of the receptors is a middle-aged woman in good health. Some clones in this sample may be carry-over from other donors' samples.

The rearrangement joins TRBV5-5 to TRBJ1-1; a possible D gene is TRBD1 (5 bases). Looked up from germline, CDR1 is SGHKS and CDR2 is YYEKEE (reference sequence). The V end lost 3 bases, the J end lost 3 bases, and 9 bases lay between the germline ends. The CDR3 is made up of 13 amino acids. CDR3: CASSSRGDTEAFF. Here the CDR3 DNA reads TGTGCCAGCAGCTCCCGAGGGGACACTGAAGCTTTCTTT.

In this sample, this clone turned up once. V is TRBV27 and J is TRBJ2-3, with a possible D match to TRBD2 (5 bases). Germline-derived CDR1 and CDR2 are MNHEY and SMNVEV (reference sequence). V lost 1 base and J 4 bases, leaving 12 bases between the germline ends. The CDR3 length is 15 residues. The chain's CDR3 is CASSLYAGAADTQYF. DNA for the CDR3: TGTGCCAGCAGTTTATATGCGGGTGCGGCAGATACGCAGTATTTT.

A word on this clone: The sample carries other DNA sequences with the same CDR3. The chain combines TRBV11-2 with TRBJ2-7; 10 bases are shared with TRBD2. This CDR3 contains 15 residues. From germline, CDR1 is SGHAT and CDR2 FQNNGV. J lost 3 bases, V lost 2 bases, and 4 bases had no gene match. CDR3 nucleotides: TGTGCCAGCAGCTTACAACCTAGCGGGAGCTACGAGCAGTACTTC. Translated: CASSLQPSGSYEQYF.

The chain has TRBV20-1 and TRBJ2-1, with no clear D. Per the germline V gene, CDR1 is DFQATT and CDR2 is SNEGSKA (reference sequence). The CDR3 is 11 residues long. V lost 7 bases, J lost 4 bases, and 8 bases lay in between. The CDR3 region is CSGDTYNEQFF. The CDR3 nucleotides are TGCAGTGGAGACACATACAATGAGCAGTTCTTC.

The genes are TRBV6-6 and TRBJ2-6; no clear D. Germline V gene data show CDR1 as MNHNY and CDR2 as SVGAGI (reference sequence). The germline V and J ends were trimmed by 6 bases and 2 bases, with 11 bases remaining between them. This CDR3 contains 15 residues. As DNA, the CDR3 is TGTGCCAGCAGGTCTAGAATCGCTGGGGCCAACGTCCTGACTTTC. Amino acids: CASRSRIAGANVLTF.

A few counts support this clone. The chain is built from TRBV6-1 and TRBJ2-1; the match to TRBD2 covers 10 bases. Germline CDR1 MNHNS, CDR2 SASEGT. V lost 1 base, J lost 8 bases, and 5 bases stayed unmatched. The CDR3 runs 15 residues. The CDR3 sequence is CASSEEAGGPYEQFF. DNA of the CDR3: TGTGCCAGCAGTGAAGAAGCGGGAGGGCCCTATGAGCAGTTCTTC.

Only one count was recorded for this clone. The chain uses TRBV20-1 and TRBJ2-5; D is unresolved. The germline V gene encodes CDR1 DFQATT and CDR2 SNEGSKA (reference sequence). V was trimmed by 5 bases and J by 5 bases, leaving 9 bases between them. The CDR3 consists of 11 residues. CDR3 sequence: CSALPGETQYF. The CDR3 DNA is TGCAGTGCTCTGCCGGGCGAGACCCAGTACTTC.

This clone was picked up many times. This sequence joins TRBV6-4 and TRBJ2-1, with D uncertain. V gave up 3 bases and J gave up 5 bases, with 8 bases separating them. This CDR3 has 13 amino acids. Germline V gene sequence: CDR1 MRHNA, CDR2 SNTAGT. CDR3 amino acids: CASSEDINNEQFF. DNA of the CDR3: TGTGCCAGCAGTGAGGATATAAACAATGAGCAGTTCTTC.